One sample yielded the 31 T cell receptor beta chains listed below, sequenced in a study of shared clonotypes between healthy human individuals. The method was immunoSEQ multiplex PCR; TCRdb's version includes in-frame clones alone and lacks a portion of them. The data show 600,000 to 750,000 clones, less than 95% seen once. Material for sequencing was memory CD8+ T cells from PBMCs. Subset of the sample: CD45RO+ cells pooled with CCR7-negative TemRA cells. These receptors came from a man between 18 and 29 years old in good health. Some clones in this sample may be carry-over from other donors' samples.

Note on this clone: The junction and the germline gene differ at one end; a read error may be behind it. J is TRBJ1-1 and V is TRBV7-9; tentatively, D is TRBD1 (6 bases). The CDR3 covers 13 residues. Germline lookup yields CDR1 SEHNR and CDR2 FQNEAQ (reference sequence). Here the CDR3 DNA reads TGTGCCAGCAGTTTAGGGGGAAGCACTGAAGCTTTCTTT. Residues: CASSLGGSTEAFF.

The chain joins TRBV27 to TRBJ2-3; 7 nucleotides line up with TRBD2. CDR3 length: 16 residues. V shed 4 bases, J shed 2 bases, and the junction held 9 bases outside the gene matches. Germline values: CDR1 MNHEY, CDR2 SMNVEV (reference sequence). The CDR3 reads CASSYSGGTITDTQYF. Written as DNA, the CDR3 is TGTGCCAGCAGTTATTCGGGCGGGACTATCACAGATACGCAGTATTTT.

V gene TRBV5-1 combines with J gene TRBJ2-7; possibly TRBD1 for D (6 bases). The CDR3 loop spans 13 amino acids. V was pared by 3 bases and J by 3 bases, with 10 bases between. CDR1 SGHRS and CDR2 YFSETQ come from the germline V gene. The DNA for the CDR3 is TGCGCCAGCAGCTGGGGGACAATCTACGAGCAGTACTTC. Translated, it gives CASSWGTIYEQYF.

This clone was seen more than once but under ten times. The chain links TRBV7-9 to TRBJ1-5; D unresolved. Trimming stripped 3 bases from V and 6 bases from J, with 6 bases between. CDR3 length: 12 amino acids. Per the germline V gene, CDR1 is SEHNR and CDR2 is FQNEAQ (reference sequence). As DNA, the CDR3 is TGTGCCAGCAGCTTTATCGGTCAGCCCCAGCATTTT. Its protein product is CASSFIGQPQHF. The variable domain in full, with the rest retrieved from reference TRBV7-9 and TRBJ1-5, is DTGVSQNPRHKITKRGQNVTFRCDPISEHNRLYWYRQTLGQGPEFLTYFQNEAQLEKSRLLSDRFSAERPKGSFSTLEIQRTEQGDSAMYLCASSFIGQPQHFGDGTRLSIL.

V gene TRBV9 combines with J gene TRBJ2-1; perhaps TRBD2 as D (6 bases). Germline-derived CDR1 and CDR2 are SGDLS and YYNGEE. There are 13 residues in the CDR3. V shed 5 bases and J shed 11 bases, with 17 bases lying between them. CDR3 sequence (DNA): TGTGCCAGCAGTGGGGGTGGGTGGACTAAGCAGTTCTTC. Translated: CASSGGGWTKQFF.

Only one count was recorded for this clone. The chain carries TRBV9 and TRBJ1-1, with 8 bases matching TRBD1. The germline V gene has CDR1 SGDLS and CDR2 YYNGEE. V lost 0 bases and J lost 0; bases outside the gene matches: 4. This CDR3 spans 16 amino acids. DNA for the CDR3: TGTGCCAGCAGCGTAGTTGGGACAGGTCTGAACACTGAAGCTTTCTTT. Translation: CASSVVGTGLNTEAFF.

J is TRBJ1-2 and V is TRBV27, with D tentatively TRBD1 (5 bases). This CDR3 is 12 amino acids long. CDR1 is MNHEY, CDR2 SMNVEV, per germline (reference sequence). The ends were cut back, 4 bases at V and 7 bases at J, with 10 bases in the middle. The DNA for the CDR3 is TGTGCCAGCAGTTACCAGGGTGGTGGCTACACCTTC. This codes for CASSYQGGGYTF.

The chain employs TRBV5-5 and TRBJ1-2; perhaps TRBD1 as D (5 bases). The CDR3 runs to 14 residues. Per germline, CDR1 SGHKS and CDR2 YYEKEE (reference sequence). The V end was cut by 2 bases, the J end by 4 bases, with 12 bases between. CDR3 bases: TGTGCCAGCAGCTTTGGGGCTGAATCCTATGGCTACACCTTC. Its protein product is CASSFGAESYGYTF. Combining the CDR3 with reference TRBV5-5 and TRBJ1-2 gives the whole variable domain DAGVTQSPTHLIKTRGQQVTLRCSPISGHKSVSWYQQVLGQGPQFIFQYYEKEERGRGNFPDRFSARQFPNYSSELNVNALLLGDSALYLCASSFGAESYGYTFGSGTRLTVV.

The rearrangement links TRBV5-8 to TRBJ1-2; tentatively, D is TRBD1 (5 bases). V shed 0 bases and J shed 4 bases, with 16 bases lying between them. Germline loops: CDR1 SGHTS, CDR2 YDEGEE. The CDR3 sequence is 16 residues long. The CDR3 here is CASSLGDAWKRYGYTF. The CDR3 region has the DNA TGTGCCAGCAGCTTGGGGGACGCATGGAAGCGCTATGGCTACACCTTC.

The V gene is TRBV6-1, the J gene TRBJ2-7; D is undetermined. V dropped 3 bases and J dropped 6 bases, with 15 bases sitting between them. Germline CDR1 reads MNHNS; CDR2 reads SASEGT. This CDR3 comprises 14 residues. The CDR3 sequence is CASSELLLLFEQYF. DNA for the CDR3: TGTGCCAGCAGTGAGCTTCTTTTGTTGTTCGAGCAGTACTTC.

The table lists this clone with a few counts. This chain connects TRBV7-9 to TRBJ1-1, with D unclear. The CDR3 contains 12 residues. The V end was cut by 3 bases, the J end by 10 bases, with 12 bases between. Germline values: CDR1 SEHNR, CDR2 FQNEAQ (reference sequence). The CDR3 nucleotides read TGTGCCAGCAGCTTGCCACCCTTGGTAGCTTTCTTT. Its protein product is CASSLPPLVAFF.

The chain joins TRBV30 to TRBJ2-5; no clear D. The CDR3 extends over 17 amino acids. Germline V lookup: CDR1 GTSNPN, CDR2 SVGIG (reference sequence). With 5 bases removed from V and 2 bases from J, the gap between germline ends came to 24 bases. CDR3 amino acids: CAWSDWVPPFPQETQYF. In DNA, the CDR3 is TGTGCCTGGTCCGATTGGGTGCCGCCGTTCCCGCAAGAGACCCAGTACTTC.

The chain combines TRBV6-1 with TRBJ2-3; 10 bases fit TRBD2. This CDR3 comprises 15 residues. The germline CDR1 and CDR2 sequences are MNHNS and SASEGT. V lost 2 bases and J lost 4; bases outside the gene matches: 3. DNA of the CDR3: TGTGCCAGCAGTGAAAAACTAGCGGGATCAGATACGCAGTATTTT. Protein product: CASSEKLAGSDTQYF.

The chain combines TRBV19 with TRBJ2-5, with a tentative D call TRBD1 (5 bases). V was cut by 4 bases and J by 3 bases, with 9 bases left in between. The CDR3 is 13 residues long. In germline, CDR1 is LNHDA, CDR2 SQIVND (reference sequence). The CDR3 DNA sequence: TGTGCCAGTAGTACAGACAGCGAAGAGACCCAGTACTTC. It specifies CASSTDSEETQYF.

The V and J genes are TRBV6-5 and TRBJ2-5; possibly TRBD2 for D (6 bases). The CDR3 sequence is 15 residues long. Trimming shortened V by 0 bases and J by 2 bases, and 10 bases separated the two germline ends. Germline values: CDR1 MNHEY, CDR2 SVGAGI. CDR3 nucleotide sequence: TGTGCCAGCAGTTACTCACTAGCCGATCAAGAGACCCAGTACTTC. Translating gives CASSYSLADQETQYF.

The rearrangement links TRBV27 to TRBJ1-1, with a weak D call TRBD1 (6 bases). V was clipped by 5 bases and J by 1 base, with 11 bases between them. Germline lookup yields CDR1 MNHEY and CDR2 SMNVEV (reference sequence). This CDR3 is 14 amino acids long. The CDR3 protein is CASSKGGSNTEAFF. For the CDR3, the DNA is TGTGCCAGCAGTAAGGGGGGGTCGAACACTGAAGCTTTCTTT.

The chain uses TRBV6-5 and TRBJ2-1; maybe TRBD2 (6 bases). Trimming took off 8 bases at V and 0 bases at J, with 8 bases between the two ends. This CDR3 has 13 amino acids. Germline CDR1 and CDR2: MNHEY and SVGAGI. The CDR3 here is CASHGGSYNEQFF. CDR3 nucleotide sequence: TGTGCCAGCCACGGGGGCTCCTACAATGAGCAGTTCTTC.

V gene TRBV25-1 combines with J gene TRBJ1-1; unclear D gene. V dropped 8 bases and J dropped 2 bases, with 24 bases sitting between them. This CDR3 has 17 amino acids. The germline V gene encodes CDR1 MGHDK and CDR2 SYGVNS. The CDR3 spells CASSTSPLSAGNTEAFF. CDR3 in DNA: TGTGCCAGCTCTACCTCCCCACTCTCGGCAGGTAACACTGAAGCTTTCTTT.

The chain recombines TRBV7-2 with TRBJ2-7; D is perhaps TRBD2 (6 bases). The germline V and J ends were trimmed by 6 bases and 2 bases, with 11 bases remaining between them. Looked up from germline, CDR1 is SGHTA and CDR2 is FQGNSA. CDR3 size: 13 residues. CDR3 protein: CASRTGLAYEQYF. As DNA, the CDR3 is TGTGCCAGCAGAACGGGACTGGCCTACGAGCAGTACTTC.

The chain has TRBV19 and TRBJ1-3; D uncertain. This CDR3 is built from 15 residues. V lost 4 bases to trimming and J lost 0 bases, with 10 bases between them. Germline V gene lookup returns CDR1 LNHDA and CDR2 SQIVND (reference sequence). The CDR3 coding sequence is TGTGCCAGTAGTAGGGAGCGCGGCTCTGGAAACACCATATATTTT. Translation: CASSRERGSGNTIYF.

This sequence joins TRBV5-4 and TRBJ2-3; the match to TRBD2 covers 14 bases. After removal of 4 bases from V and 6 bases from J, the junction contained 7 bases not matched to a gene. Per the germline V gene, CDR1 is SGHNT and CDR2 is YYREEE (reference sequence). The CDR3 totals 16 residues. CDR3 bases: TGTGCCAGCAGCCCTGGGACTAGCGGGAGTCCTGATACGCAGTATTTT. Translated: CASSPGTSGSPDTQYF.

This chain joins TRBV27 and TRBJ2-7, with 7 bases that match TRBD1. Germline lookup yields CDR1 MNHEY and CDR2 SMNVEV (reference sequence). Unmatched junction bases numbered 2, after V lost 3 bases and J lost 6 bases. The CDR3 is 12 amino acids. The CDR3 here is CASSFPGGEQYF. CDR3 nucleotide sequence: TGTGCCAGCAGTTTCCCAGGGGGCGAGCAGTACTTC.

CDR3 protein: CASSGTGKTYEQYF. The CDR3 bases are TGTGCCAGCAGCGGGACAGGAAAGACCTACGAGCAGTACTTC. This sequence joins TRBV7-2 and TRBJ2-7, with 8 bases fitting TRBD1. The CDR3 contains 14 residues. The V and J ends lost 5 bases and 2 bases, in that order; junction bases with no gene match: 5. From germline, CDR1 is SGHTA and CDR2 FQGNSA.

The genes are TRBV25-1 and TRBJ1-5; no reliable D call. CDR1 and CDR2 from the germline V gene are MGHDK and SYGVNS. V gave up 0 bases and J gave up 3 bases, with 0 bases separating them. This CDR3 region has 12 residues. The CDR3 is CASSEYNQPQHF. The CDR3 nucleotides are TGTGCCAGCAGTGAATACAATCAGCCCCAGCATTTT.

This chain uses TRBV7-9 with TRBJ2-7, with 7 bases identical to TRBD2. With V trimmed by 5 bases and J by 4 bases, 11 bases remained unmatched. This CDR3 comprises 15 residues. The germline V gene encodes CDR1 SEHNR and CDR2 FQNEAQ (reference sequence). This CDR3 is CASSQVLAARYEQYF. DNA of the CDR3: TGTGCCAGCAGCCAAGTCCTAGCGGCAAGGTACGAGCAGTACTTC.

The genes are TRBV7-9 and TRBJ2-2; D may be TRBD1 (6 bases). The CDR3 is 16 amino acids. V was cut by 0 bases and J by 2 bases, with 10 bases left in between. Germline V CDR1 and CDR2: SEHNR, FQNEAQ (reference sequence). The CDR3 nucleotides read TGTGCCAGCAGCTTAGCGCCAGGGGTCAACACCGGGGAGCTGTTTTTT. This codes for CASSLAPGVNTGELFF.

This clone is a singleton in its sample. The gene calls are TRBV14 and TRBJ2-7, with a tentative D call TRBD2 (5 bases). The CDR3 has 14 amino acids. The V gene's germline CDR1 is SGHDN and CDR2 FVKESK. V was cut by 4 bases and J by 2 bases, with 12 bases left in between. DNA for the CDR3: TGTGCCAGCAGCCTCGGGGTTGGAACCTACGAGCAGTACTTC. Its translation: CASSLGVGTYEQYF.

The chain combines TRBV6-5 with TRBJ2-2; unclear D gene. Germline loops: CDR1 MNHEY, CDR2 SVGAGI. V was trimmed by 1 base and J by 5 bases, leaving 14 bases between them. This CDR3 has 16 residues. The CDR3 DNA reads as TGTGCCAGCAGTTACTACGGCCCGCTGGTGACCGGGGAGCTGTTTTTT. Translating gives CASSYYGPLVTGELFF.

Written as DNA, the CDR3 is TGTGCCAGCAGCTCGAGACGGGGACTAGACGAGATAAAACAGTTCTTC. Protein sequence: CASSSRRGLDEIKQFF. This sequence joins TRBV7-9 and TRBJ2-1; the match to TRBD2 covers 8 bases. Germline V gene sequence: CDR1 SEHNR, CDR2 FQNEAQ (reference sequence). CDR3 length: 16 residues. With 4 bases clipped from V and 13 bases from J, the junction kept 18 bases outside the gene matches.

The V and J genes are TRBV28 and TRBJ2-7; 7 bases are a match to TRBD2. In germline, CDR1 is MDHEN, CDR2 SYDVKM. This CDR3 has 13 amino acids. J gave up 5 bases and V 5 bases, and 6 bases lay outside the gene matches. The CDR3 nucleotides read TGTGCCAGCAGTAGGACTAGAATCCACGAGCAGTACTTC. Its protein is CASSRTRIHEQYF.

The chain links TRBV27 to TRBJ2-4; TRBD2 is a possible D gene (5 bases). V lost 8 bases to trimming and J lost 9 bases, with 14 bases between them. Germline V lookup: CDR1 MNHEY, CDR2 SMNVEV (reference sequence). CDR3 length: 12 amino acids. CDR3 bases: TGTGCCAGCGCCCAAGAGGGAAGCATTCAGTACTTC. Encoded protein: CASAQEGSIQYF.